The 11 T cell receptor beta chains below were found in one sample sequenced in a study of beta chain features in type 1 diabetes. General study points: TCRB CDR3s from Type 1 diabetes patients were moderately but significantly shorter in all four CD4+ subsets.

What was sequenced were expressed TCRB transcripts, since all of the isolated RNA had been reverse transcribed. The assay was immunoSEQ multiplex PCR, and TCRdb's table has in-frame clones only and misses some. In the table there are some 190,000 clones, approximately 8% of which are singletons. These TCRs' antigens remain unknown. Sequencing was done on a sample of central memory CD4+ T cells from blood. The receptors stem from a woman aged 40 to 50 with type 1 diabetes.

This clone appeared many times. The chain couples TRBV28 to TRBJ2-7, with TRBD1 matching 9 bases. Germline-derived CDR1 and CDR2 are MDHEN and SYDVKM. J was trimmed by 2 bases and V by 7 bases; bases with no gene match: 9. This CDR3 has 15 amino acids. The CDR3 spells CASTSPGTGPYEQYF. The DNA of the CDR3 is TGTGCCAGCACATCCCCCGGGACAGGGCCCTACGAGCAGTACTTC.

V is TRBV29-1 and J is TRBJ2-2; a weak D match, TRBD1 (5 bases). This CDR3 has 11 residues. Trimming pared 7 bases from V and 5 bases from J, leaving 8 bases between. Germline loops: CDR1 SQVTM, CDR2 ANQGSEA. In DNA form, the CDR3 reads TGCAGCGGAAGGGGAACCGGGGAGCTGTTTTTT. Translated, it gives CSGRGTGELFF.

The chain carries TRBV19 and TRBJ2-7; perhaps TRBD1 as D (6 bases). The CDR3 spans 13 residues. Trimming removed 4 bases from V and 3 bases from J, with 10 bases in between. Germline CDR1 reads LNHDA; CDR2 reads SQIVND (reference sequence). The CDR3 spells CASSSPQGYEQYF. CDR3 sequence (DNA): TGTGCCAGTAGTAGTCCACAGGGCTACGAGCAGTACTTC. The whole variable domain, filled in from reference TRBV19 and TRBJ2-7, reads DGGITQSPKYLFRKEGQNVTLSCEQNLNHDAMYWYRQDPGQGLRLIYYSQIVNDFQKGDIAEGYSVSREKKESFPLTVTSAQKNPTAFYLCASSSPQGYEQYFGPGTRLTVT.

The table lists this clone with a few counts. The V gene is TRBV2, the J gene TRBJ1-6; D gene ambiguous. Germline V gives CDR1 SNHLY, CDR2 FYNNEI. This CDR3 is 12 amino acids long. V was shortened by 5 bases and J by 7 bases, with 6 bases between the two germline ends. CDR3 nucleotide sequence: TGTGCCAGCAGTACGGGAAATTCACCCCTCCACTTT. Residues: CASSTGNSPLHF.

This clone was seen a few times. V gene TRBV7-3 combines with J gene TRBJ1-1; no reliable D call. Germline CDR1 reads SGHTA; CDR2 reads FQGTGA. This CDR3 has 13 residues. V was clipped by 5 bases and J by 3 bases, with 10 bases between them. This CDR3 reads CASSDGRDTEAFF. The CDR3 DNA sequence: TGTGCCAGCAGCGACGGGAGGGACACTGAAGCTTTCTTT.

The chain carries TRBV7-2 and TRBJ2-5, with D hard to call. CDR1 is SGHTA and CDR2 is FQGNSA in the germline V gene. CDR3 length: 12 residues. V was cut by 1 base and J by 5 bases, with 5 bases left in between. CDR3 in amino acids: CASSLDRETQYF. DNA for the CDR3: TGTGCCAGCAGCTTAGATCGGGAGACCCAGTACTTC.

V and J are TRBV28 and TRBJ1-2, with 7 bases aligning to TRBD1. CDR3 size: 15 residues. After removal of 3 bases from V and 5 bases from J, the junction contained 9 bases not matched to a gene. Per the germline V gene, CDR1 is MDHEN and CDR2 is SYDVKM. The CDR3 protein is CASSLSTGEAYGYTF. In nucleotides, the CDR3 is TGTGCCAGCAGTTTGTCCACAGGGGAGGCATATGGCTACACCTTC.

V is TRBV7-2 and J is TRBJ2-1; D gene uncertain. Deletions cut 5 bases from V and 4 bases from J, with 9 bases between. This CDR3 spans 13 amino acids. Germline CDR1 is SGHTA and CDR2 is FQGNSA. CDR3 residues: CASSPPNYNEQFF. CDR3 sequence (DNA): TGTGCCAGCAGCCCACCTAATTACAATGAGCAGTTCTTC.

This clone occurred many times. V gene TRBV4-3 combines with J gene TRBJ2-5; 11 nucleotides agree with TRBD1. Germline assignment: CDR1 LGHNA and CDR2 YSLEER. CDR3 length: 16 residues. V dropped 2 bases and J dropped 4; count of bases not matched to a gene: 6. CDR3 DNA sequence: TGCGCCAGCAGCCAAAAGGGGGACAGGGGGAGAGAGACCCAGTACTTC. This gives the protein CASSQKGDRGRETQYF.

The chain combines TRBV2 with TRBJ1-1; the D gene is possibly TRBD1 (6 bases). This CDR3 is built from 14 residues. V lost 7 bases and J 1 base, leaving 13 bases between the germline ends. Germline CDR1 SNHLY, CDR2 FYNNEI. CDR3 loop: CASTRTEENTEAFF. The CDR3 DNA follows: TGTGCCAGCACCCGGACAGAGGAGAACACTGAAGCTTTCTTT.

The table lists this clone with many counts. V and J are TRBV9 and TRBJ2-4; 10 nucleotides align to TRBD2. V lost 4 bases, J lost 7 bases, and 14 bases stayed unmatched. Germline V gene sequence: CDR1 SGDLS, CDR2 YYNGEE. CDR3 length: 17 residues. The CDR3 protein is CASSLTTGTSAYNIQYF. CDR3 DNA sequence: TGTGCCAGCAGCCTAACAACCGGGACTAGCGCATATAACATTCAGTACTTC.